These 10 T cell receptor beta chains came from one sample sequenced in a study of shared clonotypes between healthy human individuals. Produced via immunoSEQ multiplex PCR; TCRdb's table is partial and in-frame only. The table lists roughly 86,000 clones, 68% of them singletons. The sequenced material came from memory CD8+ T cells sorted from blood. The subset denotes: CD45RO+ cells pooled with CCR7-negative TemRA cells. These receptors were obtained from a man aged 25-45 years in good health.

The chain uses TRBV7-9 and TRBJ1-1; no clear D gene. The CDR3 covers 14 residues. Trimming shortened V by 5 bases and J by 2 bases, and 12 bases separated the two germline ends. Germline CDR1 and CDR2: SEHNR and FQNEAQ (reference sequence). Here the CDR3 DNA reads TGTGCCAGCAGCCCACCCCCCAGTAACACTGAAGCTTTCTTT. Translated: CASSPPPSNTEAFF.

CDR3 coding DNA: TGTGCCAGCAGCCGTACCACACTAGCGGGAGTCACAGATACGCAGTATTTT. The encoded protein is CASSRTTLAGVTDTQYF. The chain joins TRBV11-1 to TRBJ2-3; the match to TRBD2 covers 11 bases. The length of the CDR3 is 17 residues. CDR1 is SGHAT and CDR2 is FQDESV in the germline V gene (reference sequence). Losses at the gene ends were 5 bases for V and 2 bases for J; bases not matched to a gene: 9.

The J gene is TRBJ2-7, the V gene TRBV13, with 8 bases fitting TRBD1. The germline V gene encodes CDR1 PRHDT and CDR2 FYEKMQ (reference sequence). The CDR3 runs to 14 residues. J gave up 4 bases and V 5 bases, and 7 bases lay outside the gene matches. In nucleotides, the CDR3 is TGTGCCAGCAGCCCCGGACAGGGACGGTACGAGCAGTACTTC. The encoded protein is CASSPGQGRYEQYF.

The V gene is TRBV6-1, the J gene TRBJ1-5; D is uncertain. V was trimmed by 2 bases and J by 1 base, leaving 6 bases between them. This CDR3 region has 14 residues. Germline CDR1 MNHNS, CDR2 SASEGT. In DNA form, the CDR3 reads TGTGCCAGCAGTGAACGTCTAAGCAATCAGCCCCAGCATTTT. Translating it yields CASSERLSNQPQHF.

With regard to this clone: Other DNA variants within this sample encode the same CDR3. The chain links TRBV28 to TRBJ2-7, with a weak D call TRBD1 (6 bases). V was trimmed by 8 bases and J by 2 bases, leaving 10 bases between them. CDR1 MDHEN and CDR2 SYDVKM come from the germline V gene. This CDR3 comprises 12 residues. In DNA, the CDR3 is TGTGCCAGCCGGGACATTACCTACGAGCAGTACTTC. This encodes CASRDITYEQYF.

In its sample, this clone was seen many times. The DNA for the CDR3 is TGTGCCAGCAGTTGGGACTACAACAATGAGCAGTTCTTC. Translating gives CASSWDYNNEQFF. This chain connects TRBV2 to TRBJ2-1; 7 bases line up with TRBD2. The germline V gene encodes CDR1 SNHLY and CDR2 FYNNEI. This CDR3 is built from 13 residues. J lost 5 bases, V lost 5 bases, and 3 bases had no gene match.

This sequence joins TRBV5-1 and TRBJ1-2; D perhaps matches TRBD1 (5 bases). The CDR3 length is 14 residues. Trimming took 4 bases from V and 1 from J, leaving 11 bases between them. Germline V gene lookup returns CDR1 SGHRS and CDR2 YFSETQ. CDR3 DNA: TGCGCCAGCAGCAAGACAGTTTATAACTATGGCTACACCTTC. This codes for CASSKTVYNYGYTF.

This clone has ten or more counts. This sequence joins TRBV27 and TRBJ1-4; the match to TRBD1 covers 8 bases. The V segment lost 6 bases and the J segment 6 bases; nucleotides outside the gene matches: 18. This CDR3 is built from 18 residues. Germline V gives CDR1 MNHEY, CDR2 SMNVEV (reference sequence). CDR3 sequence reads: CASSRAFIQDRDDEKLFF. The DNA for the CDR3 is TGTGCCAGCAGCCGTGCGTTTATCCAGGACAGGGATGATGAAAAACTGTTTTTT.

The chain has TRBV7-2 and TRBJ2-5; 7 positions match TRBD1. V dropped 0 bases and J dropped 6; count of bases not matched to a gene: 13. This CDR3 comprises 17 residues. The germline CDR1 and CDR2 sequences are SGHTA and FQGNSA. The CDR3 nucleotides read TGTGCCAGCAGCTTAGCGCCCCTGGCGACAGGGACCAAGACCCAGTACTTC. Translating it yields CASSLAPLATGTKTQYF.

The chain combines TRBV6-1 with TRBJ2-2; 14 nucleotides align to TRBD2. V was clipped by 3 bases and J by 8 bases; unmatched bases: 2. The CDR3 contains 15 residues. Germline CDR1 is MNHNS and CDR2 is SASEGT. DNA for the CDR3: TGTGCCAGCAGTGAGGGGACTAGCGGGAGTGGGGAGCTGTTTTTT. The encoded protein is CASSEGTSGSGELFF.